This T cell receptor beta chain was captured by sequencing in a study of T cells in Graves' hyperthyroidism and ophthalmopathy. Study-level points and caveats: Blood also held most thyroid clonotypes expanded beyond 0.001.

RNA transcripts were the template for amplifying TCR beta CDR3 regions. The TCR CDR3 was amplified in a first-round RT-PCR using the HTBI primer set. TCRdb passed the multiplex PCR reads through MiXCR, listing each CDR3 protein once. The data hold around 690,000 distinct CDR3 sequences, with less than 25% observed a single time. Comments on this clonotype: Its antigen is still unknown.

CDR1 LNHNV and CDR2 YYDKDF come from the germline V gene (reference sequence). CDR3 length: 14 amino acids. Trimming took off 3 bases at V and 6 bases at J, with 15 bases between the two ends. The study based diagnoses on clinical symptoms, serum thyroxine and TRAb, thyroid ultrasound and orbital computed tomography. This clonotype originated in a man younger than 40 with Graves' ophthalmopathy. The sample comprised blood. The V gene is TRBV15, the J gene TRBJ2-7; D is undetermined. This chain's CDR3 is CATSSGITMGEQYF. The CDR3 nucleotides read TGTGCCACCAGCAGTGGAATAACCATGGGCGAGCAGTACTTC.